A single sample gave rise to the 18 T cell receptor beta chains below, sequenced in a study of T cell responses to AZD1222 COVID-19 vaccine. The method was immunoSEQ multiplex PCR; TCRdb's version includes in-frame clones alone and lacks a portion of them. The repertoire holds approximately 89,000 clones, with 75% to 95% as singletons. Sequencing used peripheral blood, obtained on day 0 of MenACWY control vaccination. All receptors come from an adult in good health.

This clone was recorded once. For the CDR3, the DNA is TGCGCCAGCAGCTTGGAGTCAGGCCACCTCCGGAATCAGCCCCAGCATTTT. Residues: CASSLESGHLRNQPQHF. The J gene is TRBJ1-5, the V gene TRBV5-1, with D unresolved. Germline loops: CDR1 SGHRS, CDR2 YFSETQ. Between the trimmed V and J ends, which lost 0 bases and 4 bases, there was a span of 17 bases. The CDR3 extends over 17 amino acids. The whole variable domain, remainder taken from reference TRBV5-1 and TRBJ1-5, is KAGVTQTPRYLIKTRGQQVTLSCSPISGHRSVSWYQQTPGQGLQFLFEYFSETQRNKGNFPGRFSGRQFSNSRSEMNVSTLELGDSALYLCASSLESGHLRNQPQHFGDGTRLSIL.

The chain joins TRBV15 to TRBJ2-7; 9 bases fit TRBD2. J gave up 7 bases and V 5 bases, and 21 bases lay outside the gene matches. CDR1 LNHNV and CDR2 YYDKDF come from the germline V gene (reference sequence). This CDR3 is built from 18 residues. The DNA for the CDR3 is TGTGCCACCAGCTCCCCCGGGGGGGGCGGGAGGGCTTCGTGGGAGCAGTACTTC. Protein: CATSSPGGGGRASWEQYF.

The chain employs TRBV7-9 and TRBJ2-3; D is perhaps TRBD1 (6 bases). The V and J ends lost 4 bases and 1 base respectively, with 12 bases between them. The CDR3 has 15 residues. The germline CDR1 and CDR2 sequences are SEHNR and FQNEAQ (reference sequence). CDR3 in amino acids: CASSSQGGGTDTQYF. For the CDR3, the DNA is TGTGCCAGCAGCTCACAGGGTGGGGGCACAGATACGCAGTATTTT. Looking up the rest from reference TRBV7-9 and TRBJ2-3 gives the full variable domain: DTGVSQNPRHKITKRGQNVTFRCDPISEHNRLYWYRQTLGQGPEFLTYFQNEAQLEKSRLLSDRFSAERPKGSFSTLEIQRTEQGDSAMYLCASSSQGGGTDTQYFGPGTRLTVL.

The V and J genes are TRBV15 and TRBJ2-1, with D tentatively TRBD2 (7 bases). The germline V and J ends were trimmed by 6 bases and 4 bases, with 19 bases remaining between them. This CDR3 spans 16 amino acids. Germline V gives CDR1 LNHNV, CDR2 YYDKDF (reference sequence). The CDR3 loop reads CATRARGGIGYNEQFF. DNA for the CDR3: TGTGCCACCAGAGCTCGCGGGGGCATAGGTTACAATGAGCAGTTCTTC. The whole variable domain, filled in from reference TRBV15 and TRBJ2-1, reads DAMVIQNPRYQVTQFGKPVTLSCSQTLNHNVMYWYQQKSSQAPKLLFHYYDKDFNNEADTPDNFQSRRPNTSFCFLDIRSPGLGDTAMYLCATRARGGIGYNEQFFGPGTRLTVL.

Here the CDR3 DNA reads TGTGCCAGCTCAGCCAGGGGGACAGCGGACTACGAGCAGTACTTC. Translation gives CASSARGTADYEQYF. This chain uses TRBV18 with TRBJ2-7, with 7 bases that match TRBD1. Per the germline V gene, CDR1 is KGHSH and CDR2 is LQKENI. J gave up 3 bases and V 5 bases, and 10 bases lay outside the gene matches. The CDR3 is made up of 15 amino acids.

The CDR3 is CAWTPGQRNGYTF. CDR3 bases: TGTGCCTGGACCCCGGGACAGAGGAATGGCTACACCTTC. The chain couples TRBV30 to TRBJ1-2, with 7 bases lining up with TRBD1. CDR1 and CDR2 (germline): GTSNPN, SVGIG (reference sequence). The junction had 8 bases not matched to a gene; V was cut back by 4 bases and J by 6 bases. This CDR3 is built from 13 residues.

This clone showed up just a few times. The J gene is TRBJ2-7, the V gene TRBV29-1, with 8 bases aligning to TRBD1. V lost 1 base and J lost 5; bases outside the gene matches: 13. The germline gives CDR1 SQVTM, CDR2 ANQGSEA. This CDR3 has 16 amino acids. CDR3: CSVEVPSRQGSDEQYF. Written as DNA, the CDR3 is TGCAGCGTTGAAGTCCCTTCTCGACAGGGGAGCGACGAGCAGTACTTC.

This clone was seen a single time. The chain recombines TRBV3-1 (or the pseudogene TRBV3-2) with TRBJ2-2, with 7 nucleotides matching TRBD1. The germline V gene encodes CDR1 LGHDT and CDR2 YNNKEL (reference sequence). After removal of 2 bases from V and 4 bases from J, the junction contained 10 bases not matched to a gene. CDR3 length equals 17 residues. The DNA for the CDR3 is TGTGCCAGCAGCCAATCCCCGGGACAGATGGGCACCGGGGAGCTGTTTTTT. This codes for CASSQSPGQMGTGELFF.

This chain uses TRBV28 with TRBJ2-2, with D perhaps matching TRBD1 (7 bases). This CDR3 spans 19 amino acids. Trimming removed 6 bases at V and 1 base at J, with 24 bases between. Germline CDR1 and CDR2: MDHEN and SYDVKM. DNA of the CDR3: TGTGCCAGCAGGCTCTCACTACCTCAGGGGGGTGGGAACACCGGGGAGCTGTTTTTT. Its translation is CASRLSLPQGGGNTGELFF.

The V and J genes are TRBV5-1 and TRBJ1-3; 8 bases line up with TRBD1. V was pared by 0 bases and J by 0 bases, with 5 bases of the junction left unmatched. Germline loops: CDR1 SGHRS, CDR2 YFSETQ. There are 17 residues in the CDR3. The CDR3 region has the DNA TGCGCCAGCAGCTTGGCCCGGACAGGGAGCTCTGGAAACACCATATATTTT. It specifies CASSLARTGSSGNTIYF.

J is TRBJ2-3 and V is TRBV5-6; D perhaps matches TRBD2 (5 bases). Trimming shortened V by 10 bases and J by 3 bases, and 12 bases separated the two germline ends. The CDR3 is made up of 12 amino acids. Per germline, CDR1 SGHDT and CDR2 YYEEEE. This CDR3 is CASSGSTDTQYF. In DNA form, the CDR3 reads TGTGCCTCATCGGGGTCGACAGATACGCAGTATTTT.

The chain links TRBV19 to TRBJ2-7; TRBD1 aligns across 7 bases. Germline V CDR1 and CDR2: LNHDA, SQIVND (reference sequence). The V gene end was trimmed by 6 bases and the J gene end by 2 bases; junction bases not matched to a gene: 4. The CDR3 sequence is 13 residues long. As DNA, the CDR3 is TGTGCCAGTAGAGGTGGACAGGCCTACGAGCAGTACTTC. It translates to CASRGGQAYEQYF.

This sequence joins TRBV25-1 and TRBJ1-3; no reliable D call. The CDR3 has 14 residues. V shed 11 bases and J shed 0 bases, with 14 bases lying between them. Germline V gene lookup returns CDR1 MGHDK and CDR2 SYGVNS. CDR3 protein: CASTPAGSGNTIYF. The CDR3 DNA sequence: TGTGCCTCCACCCCCGCCGGCTCTGGAAACACCATATATTTT.

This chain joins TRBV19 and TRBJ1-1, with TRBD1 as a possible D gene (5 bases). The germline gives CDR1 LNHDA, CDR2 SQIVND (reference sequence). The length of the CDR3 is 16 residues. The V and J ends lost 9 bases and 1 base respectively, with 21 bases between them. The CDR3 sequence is CASWAGSSPKNTEAFF. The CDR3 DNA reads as TGTGCCAGCTGGGCAGGGTCCTCCCCTAAGAACACTGAAGCTTTCTTT.

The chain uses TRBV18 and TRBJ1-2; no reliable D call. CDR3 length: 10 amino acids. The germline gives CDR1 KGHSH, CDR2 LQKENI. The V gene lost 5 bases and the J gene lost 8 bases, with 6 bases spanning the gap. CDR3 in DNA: TGTGCCAGCTCAGGAGTGGGCTACACCTTC. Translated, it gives CASSGVGYTF.

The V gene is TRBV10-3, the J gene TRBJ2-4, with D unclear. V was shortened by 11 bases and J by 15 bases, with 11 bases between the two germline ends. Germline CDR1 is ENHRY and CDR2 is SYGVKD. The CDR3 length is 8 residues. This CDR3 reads CASGQRYF. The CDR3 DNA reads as TGTGCCTCCGGGCAACGGTACTTC.

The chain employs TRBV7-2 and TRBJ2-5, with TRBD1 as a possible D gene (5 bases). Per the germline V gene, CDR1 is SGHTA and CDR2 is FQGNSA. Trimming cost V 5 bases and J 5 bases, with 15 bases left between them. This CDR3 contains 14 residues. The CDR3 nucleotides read TGTGCCAGCAGCCTCCCAGGGCCGTCGGAGACCCAGTACTTC. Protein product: CASSLPGPSETQYF.

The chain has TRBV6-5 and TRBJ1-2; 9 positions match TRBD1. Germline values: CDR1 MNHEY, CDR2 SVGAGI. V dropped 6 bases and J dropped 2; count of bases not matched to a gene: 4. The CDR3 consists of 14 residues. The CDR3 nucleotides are TGTGCCAGCAGCCATGGACAGGGGAACTATGGCTACACCTTC. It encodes CASSHGQGNYGYTF.